The TCR beta chain described here comes from a study of shared clonotypes between healthy human individuals. For the study at large: With ages of 18 to 49, the donors were a couple of women and a few men. The study, taken as a whole, reports: Approximately 4.5% was the fraction of naive CD4 clonotypes found shared across a handful of donors.

Sequencing used immunoSEQ multiplex PCR; TCRdb keeps in-frame clones, though not all of them. The sample comprises 2,100,000 or so clones, nearly 97% of which are singletons, and 0.1% to 0.15% rests with the top ten. The V gene's germline CDR1 is SGHRS and CDR2 YFSETQ. Trimming removed 4 bases from V and 1 base from J; junction bases left unmatched: 9. There are 16 residues in the CDR3. Comments on this clone: Its antigen remains unknown.

The TCR sequence derives from a man aged 18-30 years in good health. The source material was naive CD4+ T cells sorted from blood. Documented subset: CD45RA+ positively selected. The V call is TRBV5-1, the J call TRBJ1-1; 8 positions match TRBD1. The CDR3 loop is CASSPSTGATNTEAFF. In DNA, the CDR3 is TGCGCCAGCAGCCCGTCGACAGGGGCAACGAACACTGAAGCTTTCTTT.